A single T cell receptor beta chain is shown here with its context. Its antigen is not known. The CDR3 covers 14 residues. Germline CDR1 SGHVS, CDR2 FQNEAQ. The data derive from a study of CXCR3-negative and CXCR3-positive naive CD8 T cells. Whole-study results and caveats: TRB CDR3 hydrophobicity was greater in CXCR3-positive naive cells than in CXCR3-negative naive cells.

Within the CD8+ T cell compartment, naive cells were CD45RO-CCR7+CD27+CD95-. The study made its TRB cDNA libraries by 5' RACE, adding UMI labels. TCRdb reprocessed the 5' RACE reads; each CDR3 protein has one entry and no DNA is given. The sample has around 84,000 distinct CDR3 sequences. The rearrangement links TRBV7-8 to TRBJ2-7; the TCRdb D gene call, TRBD1, has no DNA to confirm it. This receptor was taken from a human donor in good health. Some clones in this sample may be carry-over from other donors' samples. The sequencing input was naive CXCR3+ CD8+ T cells from blood. The subset here: CD45RO-CCR7+CD27+CD95- naive CD8+ T cells expressing CXCR3 (TNR3+). The CDR3 here is CASSFRGTSYEQYF. The variable domain in full, with the rest retrieved from reference TRBV7-8 and TRBJ2-7, is GAGVSQSPRYKVAKRGQDVALRCDPISGHVSLFWYQQALGQGPEFLTYFQNEAQLDKSGLPSDRFFAERPEGSVSTLKIQRTQQEDSAVYLCASSFRGTSYEQYFGPGTRLTVT.